Listed below are T cell receptor beta chains from one sample, sequenced in a study of blood T cell repertoires in COVID-19. Only in-frame clones appear in the TCRdb table, and some are missing; sequencing was by immunoSEQ multiplex PCR. Of around 220,000 clones listed, around 75% are singletons. Sample: peripheral blood. The receptors come from a human donor in a cohort sampled during active COVID-19. CDR3s include the opening cysteine and the closing phenylalanine or tryptophan. Fields, in order: V gene, J gene, clone size, D gene, CDR3 DNA, CDR3 protein. A D gene is named only where the DNA matches it firmly. Clone size is shown for a subset of rows, as once, few, many or a class of expanded clone.

TRBV3-1/TRBV3-2	TRBJ2-3	NA	TRBD2	TGTGCCAGCAGCCGAATCTTAGCGGGAGGGCCTAAGGATACGCAGTATTTT	CASSRILAGGPKDTQYF
TRBV6-6	TRBJ2-4	few	NA	TGTGCCAGCAGTCAGGGGGCCAAAAACATTCAGTACTTC	CASSQGAKNIQYF
TRBV9	TRBJ2-3	NA	NA	TGTGCCAGCAGCGTAGATACTAGTTACGCAGATACGCAGTATTTT	CASSVDTSYADTQYF
TRBV19	TRBJ1-5	NA	NA	TGTGCCAGTAGTCCCGACAGGCTCAATCAGCCCCAGCATTTT	CASSPDRLNQPQHF
TRBV27	TRBJ2-3	NA	NA	TGTGCCAGCAGTTCGCCCAGAGGGGGAGGCACAGATACGCAGTATTTT	CASSSPRGGGTDTQYF
TRBV6-6	TRBJ2-5	once	TRBD1	TGTGCCAGCAGGCGCTCGGGACAGCAAGAGACCCAGTACTTC	CASRRSGQQETQYF
TRBV10-3	TRBJ2-2	NA	NA	TGTGCCATCTCCGGGACACTTTACACCGGGGAGCTGTTTTTT	CAISGTLYTGELFF
TRBV4-1	TRBJ2-3	NA	TRBD2	TGCGCCAGCAGACTAGCGGGAGGGGCAGATACGCAGTATTTT	CASRLAGGADTQYF
TRBV5-1	TRBJ2-7	NA	NA	TGCGCCAGCAGATCCTTAACAGGGAGCTCCTACGAGCAGTACTTC	CASRSLTGSSYEQYF
TRBV27	TRBJ2-7	NA	TRBD2	TGTGCCAGCAGGACTAGCGGGAGGTACGAGCAGTACTTC	CASRTSGRYEQYF